The rows below give T cell receptor beta chains drawn from one sample of a study of CD8+CD57+ T cells in acquired aplastic anemia. In TCRdb, the reads were re-called with MiXCR into one record per CDR3 protein. The sample contains roughly 180,000 distinct CDR3 sequences, approximately 45% of which appear only once. Sequenced input: sorted CD4+, CD8+, or CD8+CD57+ T cells (not recorded which) from PBMCs. These receptors all stem from a human donor in good health. Both conserved end residues are part of each CDR3. The order of the fields is D gene, V gene, J gene, clone size, CDR3 protein, CDR3 DNA. A D gene is named only where the DNA matches it firmly. Size is stated for part of the rows, as once, few or many counts, or as a class when the clone is expanded.

NA	TRBV18	TRBJ2-4	few	CASSPAGTKNIQYF	TGTGCCAGCTCACCTGCGGGAACCAAAAACATTCAGTACTTC
NA	TRBV6-1	TRBJ2-5	many	CASTPGQILQETQYF	TGTGCCAGCACCCCAGGACAGATACTCCAAGAGACCCAGTACTTC
TRBD1	TRBV2	TRBJ1-5	NA	CASNTGGYQPQHF	TGTGCCAGTAATACAGGGGGCTATCAGCCCCAGCATTTT
TRBD1	TRBV15	TRBJ2-1	many	CATSRKTGVATRNEQFF	TGTGCCACCAGCAGAAAGACAGGGGTGGCTACAAGGAATGAGCAGTTCTTC
TRBD1	TRBV14	TRBJ2-1	few	CASSQAGTGVYNEQFF	TGTGCCAGCAGCCAAGCCGGGACAGGAGTTTACAATGAGCAGTTCTTC
NA	TRBV24-1	TRBJ2-7	NA	CATSDFEGYEQYF	TGTGCCACCAGTGATTTCGAGGGATACGAGCAGTACTTC
NA	TRBV25-1	TRBJ1-2	few	CASSEAQDYGYTF	TGTGCCAGCAGTGAAGCCCAAGACTATGGCTACACCTTC
TRBD2	TRBV27	TRBJ2-5	few	CASSLSGRGTQYF	TGTGCCAGCAGTTTATCGGGGAGGGGGACCCAGTACTTC
NA	TRBV7-8	TRBJ1-2	many	CASSSMGPLGVSYGYTF	TGTGCCAGCAGCTCTATGGGACCTTTAGGTGTTAGCTATGGCTACACCTTC
TRBD2	TRBV14	TRBJ2-7	NA	CASSQGLADYEQYF	TGTGCCAGCAGCCAAGGACTAGCGGATTACGAGCAGTACTTC
TRBD2	TRBV15	TRBJ2-1	NA	CATSRDTSGSIHEQFF	TGTGCCACCAGCAGAGACACTAGCGGGAGCATACATGAGCAGTTCTTC
TRBD1	TRBV20-1	TRBJ2-1	many	CSAVSGQGSYNEQFF	TGCAGTGCCGTATCGGGACAGGGGTCCTACAATGAGCAGTTCTTC
TRBD1	TRBV3-1	TRBJ2-5	few	CASSQAGGRGETQYF	TGTGCCAGCAGCCAAGCAGGGGGTAGAGGGGAGACCCAGTACTTC
NA	TRBV19	TRBJ2-7	NA	CASSTPWDNRYEQYF	TGTGCCAGTAGTACCCCGTGGGACAACCGATACGAGCAGTACTTC
TRBD1	TRBV28	TRBJ2-7	many	CASSTTGGDPYEQYF	TGTGCCAGCAGTACCACAGGGGGCGACCCCTACGAGCAGTACTTC
TRBD1	TRBV20-1	TRBJ1-1	few	CSARQGDTEAFF	TGCAGTGCTAGACAGGGGGACACTGAAGCTTTCTTT
NA	TRBV25-1	TRBJ1-5	few	CASSEGWVQDNQPQHF	TGTGCCAGCAGTGAAGGTTGGGTACAGGACAATCAGCCCCAGCATTTT
NA	TRBV19	TRBJ2-1	many	CASRYQGPQLGEQFF	TGTGCCAGTAGGTATCAGGGGCCCCAGCTTGGCGAGCAGTTCTTC
NA	TRBV7-6	TRBJ2-3	NA	CASSLASRDTQYF	TGTGCCAGCAGCTTAGCTTCTCGAGATACGCAGTATTTT
TRBD2	TRBV29-1	TRBJ2-2	once	CSAAESGRTGELFF	TGCAGCGCCGCGGAGAGCGGGAGAACCGGGGAGCTGTTTTTT
NA	TRBV2	TRBJ1-4	many	CASMRGTNEKLFF	TGTGCCAGCATGAGGGGGACAAATGAAAAACTGTTTTTT
TRBD2	TRBV2	TRBJ2-7	NA	CASSSTSGREQYF	TGTGCCAGCAGTTCGACTAGCGGGAGGGAGCAGTACTTC
NA	TRBV30	TRBJ1-4	many	CAWSQGTDEKLFF	TGTGCCTGGAGTCAAGGAACGGATGAAAAACTGTTTTTT
NA	TRBV15	TRBJ1-2	NA	CATSREGGQGNTF	TGTGCCACCAGCAGAGAGGGGGGGCAAGGAAACACCTTC
NA	TRBV24-1	TRBJ1-2	NA	CATGLWTNYGYTF	TGTGCCACCGGCCTATGGACTAACTATGGCTACACCTTC
NA	TRBV6-4	TRBJ1-6	NA	CASSDSMGLSPLHF	TGTGCCAGCAGTGACTCGATGGGGTTATCACCCCTCCACTTT
TRBD2	TRBV5-1	TRBJ2-7	NA	CASSFGGYRLAESYEQYF	TGCGCCAGCAGCTTCGGAGGGTATAGACTAGCGGAAAGCTACGAGCAGTACTTC
NA	TRBV2	TRBJ1-2	NA	CASSERQVVGYGYTF	TGTGCCAGCAGTGAAAGGCAGGTCGTGGGATATGGCTACACCTTC
NA	TRBV20-1	TRBJ1-4	NA	CSASNEGLATNEKLFF	TGCAGTGCTAGTAACGAGGGACTTGCAACTAATGAAAAACTGTTTTTT
NA	TRBV7-9	TRBJ2-7	NA	CASSLGQGRQYF	TGTGCCAGCAGCTTAGGCCAGGGCCGGCAGTACTTC
NA	TRBV7-2	TRBJ2-1	NA	CASSSGGTNEQFF	TGTGCCAGCAGCTCAGGGGGGACCAATGAGCAGTTCTTC
TRBD1	TRBV20-1	TRBJ2-7	many	CSARDRRSSYEQYF	TGCAGTGCTAGGGACAGGAGGAGCTCCTACGAGCAGTACTTC
TRBD2	TRBV7-8	TRBJ2-1	many	CASSPNYAGGGHEQFF	TGTGCCAGCAGCCCAAACTATGCGGGAGGAGGTCATGAGCAGTTCTTC